Following are 23 T cell receptor beta chains from one sample sequenced in a study of blood T cell repertoires in COVID-19. The repertoire was sequenced with immunoSEQ multiplex PCR; TCRdb's copy has only in-frame clones and lacks some. The repertoire consists of some 200,000 clones, with around 90% occurring once and the leading ten covering around a fifth. The sample consisted of peripheral blood. All receptors derive from a man between 60 and 70 years old with active or convalescent COVID-19.

The rearrangement joins TRBV18 to TRBJ1-2; weak D call: TRBD1 (6 bases). The germline gives CDR1 KGHSH, CDR2 LQKENI. The CDR3 totals 12 residues. V was trimmed by 4 bases and J by 6 bases, leaving 9 bases between them. Here the CDR3 DNA reads TGTGCCAGCTCACGATCAGGGGATGGCTACACCTTC. Amino acid sequence: CASSRSGDGYTF.

The chain couples TRBV11-2 to TRBJ1-5; 9 bases fit TRBD1. This CDR3 has 17 residues. The trim removed 5 bases at V and 2 bases at J, leaving 10 bases unmatched. Germline V gene lookup returns CDR1 SGHAT and CDR2 FQNNGV. CDR3 amino acids: CASSQGTGGWGNQPQHF. In nucleotides, the CDR3 is TGTGCCAGCAGCCAGGGAACAGGGGGCTGGGGCAATCAGCCCCAGCATTTT.

The chain joins TRBV5-8 to TRBJ2-1; 7 nucleotides match TRBD1. Trimming took 5 bases from V and 4 from J; bases not matched to a gene: 9. CDR3 length: 15 residues. CDR1 is SGHTS and CDR2 is YDEGEE in the germline V gene. The CDR3 region is CASSYLTGPYNEQFF. The CDR3 DNA is TGTGCCAGCAGTTATCTGACAGGGCCGTACAATGAGCAGTTCTTC.

The chain uses TRBV6-5 and TRBJ1-3; D gene ambiguous. The CDR3 sequence is 11 residues long. Germline CDR1 is MNHEY and CDR2 is SVGAGI. V lost 3 bases and J 5 bases, leaving 2 bases between the germline ends. The CDR3 coding sequence is TGTGCCAGCAGTTATAGAAACACCATATATTTT. Translating it yields CASSYRNTIYF.

This rearrangement joins TRBV11-2 to TRBJ2-1, with TRBD1 matching over 7 bases. Germline V gene sequence: CDR1 SGHAT, CDR2 FQNNGV. The CDR3 consists of 15 residues. Trimming at V came to 4 bases and at J to 2 bases, leaving 5 bases not matched to a gene. The CDR3 nucleotides are TGTGCCAGCAGCTCCCGACAGGGAACCTACAATGAGCAGTTCTTC. Protein: CASSSRQGTYNEQFF.

The chain's CDR3 is CASSASSGGAVQQFF. CDR3 DNA: TGTGCCAGCAGCGCGTCTAGCGGGGGGGCCGTACAGCAGTTCTTC. The V gene is TRBV9, the J gene TRBJ2-1; the match to TRBD2 covers 12 bases. CDR3 length: 15 amino acids. Germline CDR1 reads SGDLS; CDR2 reads YYNGEE. Trimming removed 3 bases from V and 11 bases from J; junction bases left unmatched: 9.

This clone was picked up one time. The chain combines TRBV12-5 with TRBJ2-7; 8 bases match TRBD2. CDR3 length: 13 residues. V was pared by 6 bases and J by 5 bases, with 6 bases of the junction left unmatched. The germline gives CDR1 LGHNT, CDR2 FRNRAP. CDR3 amino acids: CASGSGRGNEQYF. CDR3 DNA: TGTGCTAGTGGCTCCGGGAGGGGTAACGAGCAGTACTTC.

The V and J genes are TRBV6-2 or TRBV6-3 and TRBJ1-1, with D unclear. Germline V gene sequence: CDR1 MNHEY, CDR2 SVGEGT. Trimming cost V 6 bases and J 0 bases, with 8 bases left between them. This CDR3 spans 13 amino acids. In DNA, the CDR3 is TGTGCCAGCAGCTTCGGGTTGAACACTGAAGCTTTCTTT. It codes for CASSFGLNTEAFF.

This clone was recorded only once. The chain employs TRBV10-3 and TRBJ2-2, with D unclear. Germline CDR1 ENHRY, CDR2 SYGVKD. CDR3 length: 14 residues. V lost 7 bases and J 1 base, leaving 10 bases between the germline ends. This CDR3 reads CAITSGVNTGELFF. The CDR3 DNA is TGTGCCATCACGAGTGGAGTGAACACCGGGGAGCTGTTTTTT.

The V and J genes are TRBV3-1 (or the pseudogene TRBV3-2) and TRBJ1-1; 10 bases line up with TRBD1. J was trimmed by 1 base and V by 1 base; bases with no gene match: 0. The CDR3 loop spans 15 amino acids. Germline lookup yields CDR1 LGHDT and CDR2 YNNKEL (reference sequence). The CDR3 DNA sequence: TGTGCCAGCAGCCAAGGGGACAGGGGGAACACTGAAGCTTTCTTT. This translates into CASSQGDRGNTEAFF.

In its sample, this clone was seen a few times. This chain links TRBV9 with TRBJ1-2, with 9 bases matching TRBD1. Germline CDR1 SGDLS, CDR2 YYNGEE. Trimming at V came to 4 bases and at J to 1 base, leaving 5 bases not matched to a gene. This CDR3 has 15 amino acids. The CDR3 DNA reads TGTGCCAGCAGCTCCCAGACAGGGGGTAACTATGGCTACACCTTC. As protein: CASSSQTGGNYGYTF.

Regarding this clone: Other DNA sequences in this specimen translate into the identical CDR3. The rearrangement links TRBV5-6 to TRBJ1-1, with D perhaps matching TRBD1 (5 bases). The CDR3 totals 13 residues. Per the germline V gene, CDR1 is SGHDT and CDR2 is YYEEEE. Trimming cost V 2 bases and J 2 bases, with 7 bases left between them. CDR3: CASSFTGNTEAFF. CDR3 nucleotides: TGTGCCAGCAGCTTCACAGGTAACACTGAAGCTTTCTTT. The full variable domain, rest sourced from reference TRBV5-6 and TRBJ1-1, is DAGVTQSPTHLIKTRGQQVTLRCSPKSGHDTVSWYQQALGQGPQFIFQYYEEEERQRGNFPDRFSGHQFPNYSSELNVNALLLGDSALYLCASSFTGNTEAFFGQGTRLTVV.

This clone showed up just once. The CDR3 DNA reads as TGTGCCAGCAGCCAGACCGGGGGGGCTATCGACGAGCAGTACTTC. Protein: CASSQTGGAIDEQYF. The chain combines TRBV6-5 with TRBJ2-7; TRBD2 matches 8 bases. There are 15 residues in the CDR3. CDR1 is MNHEY and CDR2 is SVGAGI in the germline V gene. V shed 6 bases, J shed 5 bases, and the junction held 12 bases outside the gene matches.

The V gene is TRBV27, the J gene TRBJ2-2; D unresolved. The CDR3 contains 16 residues. Between the trimmed V and J ends, which lost 5 bases and 0 bases, there was a span of 13 bases. Germline lookup yields CDR1 MNHEY and CDR2 SMNVEV (reference sequence). The CDR3 sequence: CASSLQPIANTGELFF. In DNA form, the CDR3 reads TGTGCCAGCAGTCTCCAACCAATAGCGAACACCGGGGAGCTGTTTTTT.

In this sample, this clone turned up once. V and J are TRBV18 and TRBJ2-2, with 7 positions matching TRBD1. Germline V CDR1 and CDR2: KGHSH, LQKENI. Unmatched junction bases numbered 11, after V lost 4 bases and J lost 0 bases. CDR3 size: 18 residues. The CDR3 DNA reads TGTGCCAGCTCACTCCTCGCCACAGGGGCTACGAACACCGGGGAGCTGTTTTTT. Translated, it gives CASSLLATGATNTGELFF.

This sequence joins TRBV5-1 and TRBJ1-1, with a tentative D call TRBD1 (5 bases). The CDR3 runs to 16 residues. The germline CDR1 and CDR2 sequences are SGHRS and YFSETQ. Trimming took 7 bases from V and 4 from J, leaving 23 bases between them. In nucleotides, the CDR3 is TGCGCCAGCGTCCGGGACGTTGACCGGGGAGGCACTGAAGCTTTCTTT. Translation gives CASVRDVDRGGTEAFF.

This chain links TRBV6-5 with TRBJ2-5; D remains unclear. Germline V gene data show CDR1 as MNHEY and CDR2 as SVGAGI. Trimming pared 0 bases from V and 3 bases from J, leaving 8 bases between. The CDR3 has 14 amino acids. CDR3 sequence: CASSYSGSKETQYF. CDR3 coding DNA: TGTGCCAGCAGTTACTCGGGTAGCAAAGAGACCCAGTACTTC.

The V call is TRBV10-3, the J call TRBJ1-2, with 7 nucleotides matching TRBD1. Trimming took 6 bases from V and 8 from J; bases not matched to a gene: 15. The CDR3 spans 15 residues. Germline V gives CDR1 ENHRY, CDR2 SYGVKD. CDR3 amino acids: CAISRQGPIVEGYTF. Written as DNA, the CDR3 is TGTGCCATCAGCAGACAGGGCCCGATAGTAGAGGGCTACACCTTC.

V and J are TRBV2 and TRBJ1-1; 7 bases map to TRBD1. Germline values: CDR1 SNHLY, CDR2 FYNNEI. This CDR3 spans 13 amino acids. With 9 bases clipped from V and 1 base from J, the junction kept 5 bases outside the gene matches. The CDR3 sequence is CASRRDRNTEAFF. The CDR3 DNA is TGTGCCAGTCGCCGGGACAGGAACACTGAAGCTTTCTTT.

The chain employs TRBV19 and TRBJ1-6; 9 bases align to TRBD1. The V gene's germline CDR1 is LNHDA and CDR2 SQIVND (reference sequence). This CDR3 has 15 residues. Trimming took 5 bases from V and 10 from J; bases not matched to a gene: 9. CDR3 residues: CASSLTGTGTSPLHF. The CDR3 nucleotides are TGTGCCAGTAGTCTAACCGGGACAGGGACCTCACCCCTCCACTTT.

This chain connects TRBV6-5 to TRBJ1-1; D is unresolved. Germline values: CDR1 MNHEY, CDR2 SVGAGI. The V gene lost 6 bases and the J gene lost 1 base, with 9 bases spanning the gap. This CDR3 is 13 amino acids long. CDR3 region: CASRRVKNTEAFF. The CDR3 DNA follows: TGTGCCAGCAGGAGGGTGAAGAACACTGAAGCTTTCTTT.

This clone was counted a single time. The V gene is TRBV9, the J gene TRBJ2-2; D is possibly TRBD2 (5 bases). V lost 3 bases and J 4 bases, leaving 19 bases between the germline ends. The germline V gene encodes CDR1 SGDLS and CDR2 YYNGEE. This CDR3 is 17 amino acids long. The CDR3 bases are TGTGCCAGCAGCGCCAGCGTTCCGGGGAGAGTCACCGGGGAGCTGTTTTTT. Its translation: CASSASVPGRVTGELFF.

The sample holds one count of this clone. The chain is built from TRBV11-3 and TRBJ2-2, with a possible D match to TRBD2 (5 bases). The V end was cut by 1 base, the J end by 1 base, with 10 bases between. Germline loops: CDR1 SGHNT, CDR2 YENEEA. This CDR3 is built from 16 residues. The CDR3 nucleotides read TGTGCCAGCAGCTTAGTCCCCGGGGTGAACACCGGGGAGCTGTTTTTT. Protein product: CASSLVPGVNTGELFF. The variable domain in full, completed from reference TRBV11-3 and TRBJ2-2, reads EAGVVQSPRYKIIEKKQPVAFWCNPISGHNTLYWYLQNLGQGPELLIRYENEEAVDDSQLPKDRFSAERLKGVDSTLKIQPAELGDSAVYLCASSLVPGVNTGELFFGEGSRLTVL.